This TCR beta chain stems from a study of shared clonotypes between healthy human individuals. Worth noting for this clone: The sample holds other DNA sequences that translate to the same CDR3.

Only in-frame clones appear in the TCRdb table, and some are missing; sequencing was by immunoSEQ multiplex PCR. The table shows millions of clones, with about 95% occurring only once. CD45RO negativity and positive selection for CCR7 defined naive CD8 cells, a population that excluded terminally differentiated effector memory CD45RA+ cells. This sequence was found in a man between 18 and 35 years old in good health. Specimen: naive CD8+ T cells sorted from blood.

CDR3 DNA sequence: TGTGCCTGGAGTGTAGACGGGAATGAGCAGTTCTTC. Protein product: CAWSVDGNEQFF. The chain couples TRBV30 to TRBJ2-1; D is unresolved. CDR3 length: 12 amino acids. From germline, CDR1 is GTSNPN and CDR2 SVGIG (reference sequence). V lost 0 bases and J lost 7, with 7 bases in between.